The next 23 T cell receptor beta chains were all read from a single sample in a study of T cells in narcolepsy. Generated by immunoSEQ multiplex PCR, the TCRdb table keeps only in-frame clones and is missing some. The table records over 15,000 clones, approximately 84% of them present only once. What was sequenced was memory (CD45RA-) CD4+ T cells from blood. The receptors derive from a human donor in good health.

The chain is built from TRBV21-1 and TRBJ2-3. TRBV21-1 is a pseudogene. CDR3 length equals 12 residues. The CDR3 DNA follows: TGTGCCAGCATCCAGCCCGCAGATACGCAGTATTTT. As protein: CASIQPADTQYF.

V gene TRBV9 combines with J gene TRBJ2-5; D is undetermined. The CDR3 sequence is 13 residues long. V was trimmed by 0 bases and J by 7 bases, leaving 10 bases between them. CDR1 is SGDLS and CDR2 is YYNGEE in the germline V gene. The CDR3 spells CASSVGVMGTQYF. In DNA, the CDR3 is TGTGCCAGCAGCGTAGGAGTCATGGGGACCCAGTACTTC.

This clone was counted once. The CDR3 is CAQTGEQSSYEQYF. The CDR3 DNA follows: TGCGCCCAAACGGGAGAACAGAGCTCCTACGAGCAGTACTTC. The chain employs TRBV10-1 and TRBJ2-7; possible D gene TRBD2, 6 bases. V was clipped by 11 bases and J by 0 bases, with 17 bases between them. Germline-derived CDR1 and CDR2 are WNHNN and SYGVQD (reference sequence). The CDR3 covers 14 residues.

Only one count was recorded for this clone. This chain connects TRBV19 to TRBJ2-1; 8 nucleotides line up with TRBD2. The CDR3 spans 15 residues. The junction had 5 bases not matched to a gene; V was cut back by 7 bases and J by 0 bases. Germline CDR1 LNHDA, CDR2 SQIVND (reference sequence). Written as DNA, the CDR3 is TGTGCCAGTAAGTTGAGCGGGAGCTCCTACAATGAGCAGTTCTTC. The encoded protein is CASKLSGSSYNEQFF.

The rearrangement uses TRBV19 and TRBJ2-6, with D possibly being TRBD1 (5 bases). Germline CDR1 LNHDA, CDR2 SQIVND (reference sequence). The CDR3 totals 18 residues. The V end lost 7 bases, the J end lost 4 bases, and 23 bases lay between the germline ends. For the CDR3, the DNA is TGTGCCAGTAACTCCCTTTTAGGGTCCCCAGGGGGGGCCAACGTCCTGACTTTC. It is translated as CASNSLLGSPGGANVLTF.

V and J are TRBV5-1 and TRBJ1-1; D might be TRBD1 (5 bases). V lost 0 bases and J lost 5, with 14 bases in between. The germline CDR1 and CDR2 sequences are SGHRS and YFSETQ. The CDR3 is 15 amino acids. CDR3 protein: CASSLVDSVLTEAFF. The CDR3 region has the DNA TGCGCCAGCAGCTTGGTAGACAGCGTTTTGACTGAAGCTTTCTTT.

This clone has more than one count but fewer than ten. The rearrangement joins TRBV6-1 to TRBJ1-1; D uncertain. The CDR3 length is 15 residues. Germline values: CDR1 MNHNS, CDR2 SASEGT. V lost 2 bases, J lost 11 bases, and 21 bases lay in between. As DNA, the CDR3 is TGTGCCAGCAGTGAACTTATTCGGACCCTCTTCGGGGCTTTCTTT. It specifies CASSELIRTLFGAFF.

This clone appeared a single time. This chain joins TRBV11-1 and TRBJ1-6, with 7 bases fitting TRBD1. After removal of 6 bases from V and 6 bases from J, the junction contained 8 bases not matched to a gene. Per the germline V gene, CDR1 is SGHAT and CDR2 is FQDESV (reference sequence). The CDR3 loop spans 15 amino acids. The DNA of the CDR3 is TGTGCCAGCAGAACATCCGGGACAGCTAATTCACCCCTCCACTTT. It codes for CASRTSGTANSPLHF.

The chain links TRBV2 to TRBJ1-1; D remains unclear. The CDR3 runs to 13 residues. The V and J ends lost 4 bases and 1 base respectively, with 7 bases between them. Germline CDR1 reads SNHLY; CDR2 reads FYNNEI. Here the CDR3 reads CASSARKNTEAFF. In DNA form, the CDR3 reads TGTGCCAGCAGTGCCAGGAAGAACACTGAAGCTTTCTTT.

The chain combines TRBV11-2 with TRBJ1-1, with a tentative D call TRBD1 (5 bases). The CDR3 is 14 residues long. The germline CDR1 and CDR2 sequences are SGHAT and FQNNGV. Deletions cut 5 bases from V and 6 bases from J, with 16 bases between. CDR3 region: CASSPASSRAEAFF. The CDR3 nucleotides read TGTGCCAGCAGCCCGGCCTCCAGCAGGGCTGAAGCTTTCTTT.

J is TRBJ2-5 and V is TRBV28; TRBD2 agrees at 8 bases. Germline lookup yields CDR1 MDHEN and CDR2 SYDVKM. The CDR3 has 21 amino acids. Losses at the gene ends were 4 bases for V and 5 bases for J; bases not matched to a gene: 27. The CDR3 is CASSSHRTPSGAGGPWETQYF. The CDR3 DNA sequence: TGTGCCAGCAGTTCACACCGGACCCCTTCGGGCGCGGGGGGCCCATGGGAGACCCAGTACTTC.

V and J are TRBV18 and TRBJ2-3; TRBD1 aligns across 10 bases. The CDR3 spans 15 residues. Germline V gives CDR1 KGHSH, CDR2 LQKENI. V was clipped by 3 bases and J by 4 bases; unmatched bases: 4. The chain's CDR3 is CASSPTGGPSDTQYF. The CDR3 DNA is TGTGCCAGCTCACCGACAGGGGGCCCGTCAGATACGCAGTATTTT.

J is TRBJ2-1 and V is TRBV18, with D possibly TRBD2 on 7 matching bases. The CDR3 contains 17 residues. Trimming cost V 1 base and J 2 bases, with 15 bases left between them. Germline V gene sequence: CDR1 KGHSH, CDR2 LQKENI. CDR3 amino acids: CASSPLDGGGPYNEQFF. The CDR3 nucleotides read TGTGCCAGCTCACCACTGGATGGCGGGGGCCCCTACAATGAGCAGTTCTTC.

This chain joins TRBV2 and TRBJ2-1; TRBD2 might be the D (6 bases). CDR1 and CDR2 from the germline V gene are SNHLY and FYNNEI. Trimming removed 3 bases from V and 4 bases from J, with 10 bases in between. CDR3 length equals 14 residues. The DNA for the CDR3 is TGTGCCAGCAGTGATGCGGGGCCATACAATGAGCAGTTCTTC. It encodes CASSDAGPYNEQFF. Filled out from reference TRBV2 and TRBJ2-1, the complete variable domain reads EPEVTQTPSHQVTQMGQEVILRCVPISNHLYFYWYRQILGQKVEFLVSFYNNEISEKSEIFDDQFSVERPDGSNFTLKIRSTKLEDSAMYFCASSDAGPYNEQFFGPGTRLTVL.

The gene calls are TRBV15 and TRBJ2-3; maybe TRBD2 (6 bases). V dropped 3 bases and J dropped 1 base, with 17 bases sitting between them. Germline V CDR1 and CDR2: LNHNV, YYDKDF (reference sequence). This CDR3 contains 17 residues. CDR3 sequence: CATSRPLGASGTDTQYF. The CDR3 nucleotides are TGTGCCACCAGCAGGCCCCTAGGGGCTAGCGGCACAGATACGCAGTATTTT.

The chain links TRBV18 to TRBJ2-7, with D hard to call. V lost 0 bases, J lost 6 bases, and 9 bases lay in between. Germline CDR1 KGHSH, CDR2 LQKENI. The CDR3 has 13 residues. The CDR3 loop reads CASSPPSVREQYF. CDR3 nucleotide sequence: TGTGCCAGCTCACCACCGTCGGTACGCGAGCAGTACTTC.

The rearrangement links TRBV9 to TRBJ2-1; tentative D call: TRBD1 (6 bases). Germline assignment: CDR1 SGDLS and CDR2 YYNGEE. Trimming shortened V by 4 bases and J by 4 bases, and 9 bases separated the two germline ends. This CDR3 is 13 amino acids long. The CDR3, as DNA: TGTGCCAGCAGCCCTCAGGGGTACAATGAGCAGTTCTTC. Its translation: CASSPQGYNEQFF. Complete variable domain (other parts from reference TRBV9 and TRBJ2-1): DSGVTQTPKHLITATGQRVTLRCSPRSGDLSVYWYQQSLDQGLQFLIQYYNGEERAKGNILERFSAQQFPDLHSELNLSSLELGDSALYFCASSPQGYNEQFFGPGTRLTVL.

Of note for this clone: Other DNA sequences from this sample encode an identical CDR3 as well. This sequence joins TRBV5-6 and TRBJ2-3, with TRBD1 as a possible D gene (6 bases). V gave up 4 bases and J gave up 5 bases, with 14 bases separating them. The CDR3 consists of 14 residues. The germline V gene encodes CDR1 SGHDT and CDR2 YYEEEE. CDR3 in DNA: TGTGCCAGCAGCCCCGGGCTGGGACAAGATACGCAGTATTTT. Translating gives CASSPGLGQDTQYF.

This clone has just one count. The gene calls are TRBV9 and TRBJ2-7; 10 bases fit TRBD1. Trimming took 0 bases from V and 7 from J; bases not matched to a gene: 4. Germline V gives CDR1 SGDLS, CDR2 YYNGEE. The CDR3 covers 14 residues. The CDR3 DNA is TGTGCCAGCAGCGTAGTGTGGGACAGGGGTGAGCAGTACTTC. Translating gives CASSVVWDRGEQYF.

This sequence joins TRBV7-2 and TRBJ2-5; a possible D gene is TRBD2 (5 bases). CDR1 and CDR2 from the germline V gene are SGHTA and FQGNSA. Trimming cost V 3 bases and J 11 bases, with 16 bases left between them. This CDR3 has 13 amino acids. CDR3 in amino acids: CASSFGRFGEQYF. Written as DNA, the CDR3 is TGTGCCAGCAGCTTCGGGCGATTCGGGGAGCAGTACTTC.

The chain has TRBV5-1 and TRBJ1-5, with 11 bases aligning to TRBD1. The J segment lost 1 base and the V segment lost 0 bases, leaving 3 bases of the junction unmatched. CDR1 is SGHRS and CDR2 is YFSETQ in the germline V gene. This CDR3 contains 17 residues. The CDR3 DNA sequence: TGCGCCAGCAGCTTGGGGACAGGGGGCAAGAGCAATCAGCCCCAGCATTTT. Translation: CASSLGTGGKSNQPQHF.

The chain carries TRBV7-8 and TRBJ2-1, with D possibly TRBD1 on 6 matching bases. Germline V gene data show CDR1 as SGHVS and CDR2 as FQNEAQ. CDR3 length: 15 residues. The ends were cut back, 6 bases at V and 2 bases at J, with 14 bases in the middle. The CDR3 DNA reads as TGTGCCAGCAGTTCCGGGACACAGACCTACAATGAGCAGTTCTTC. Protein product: CASSSGTQTYNEQFF.

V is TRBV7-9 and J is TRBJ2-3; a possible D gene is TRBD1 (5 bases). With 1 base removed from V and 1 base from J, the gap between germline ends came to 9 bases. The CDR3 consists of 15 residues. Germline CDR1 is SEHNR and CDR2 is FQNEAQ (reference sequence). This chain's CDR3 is CASSLEGLGTDTQYF. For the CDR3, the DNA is TGTGCCAGCAGCTTAGAGGGGCTTGGCACAGATACGCAGTATTTT.